This entry is about one T cell receptor beta chain. Per the germline V gene, CDR1 is LNHDA and CDR2 is SQIVND (reference sequence). V lost 6 bases, J lost 0 bases, and 23 bases lay in between. The CDR3 spans 18 residues. These data originate in a study of blood T cell repertoires in COVID-19. Study-level information: The United States, Italy and Spain provided the acute and convalescent COVID-19 samples.

The table came from immunoSEQ multiplex PCR; TCRdb's copy has only in-frame clones and leaves some out. This repertoire shows roughly 250,000 clones, roughly 88% found once; its top ten account for 2.3%. Participants' reported clinical history set cohort assignment. This TCR came from a woman aged 40-49 years with acute COVID-19. V and J are TRBV19 and TRBJ1-1, with a tentative D call TRBD1 (5 bases). The sequenced material came from PBMCs or T cells enriched from blood (not recorded which). This CDR3 reads CASRSDWGPDSLNTEAFF. The DNA for the CDR3 is TGTGCCAGTAGATCCGACTGGGGCCCCGATTCTTTGAACACTGAAGCTTTCTTT.